This T cell receptor beta chain was sequenced for a study of T cell responses to AZD1222 COVID-19 vaccine. General study points: After two AZD1222 doses, spike-specific TCR breadth and depth rose versus day 0. The study sampled repertoires only after the peak T cell response. There were mostly white British donors and more females than males, and clonal diversity was possibly underestimated.

The V gene's germline CDR1 is SGHRS and CDR2 YFSETQ. This CDR3 has 14 amino acids. V was trimmed by 6 bases and J by 7 bases, leaving 17 bases between them. TCRdb's table, derived via immunoSEQ multiplex PCR, lists solely in-frame clones and lacks some. The table records 100,000 to 150,000 clones, approximately 90% of them present only once. In the case of this clone: The antigen is not known.

The sample in question was peripheral blood, obtained on day 0 of AZD1222 vaccination. The chain joins TRBV5-1 to TRBJ2-1; possibly TRBD1 for D (5 bases). The TCR originated in an adult in good health. In nucleotides, the CDR3 is TGCGCCAGCAATGTCGCAGGGTCCCAGAATGAGCAGTTCTTC. Its protein is CASNVAGSQNEQFF. The whole variable domain, filled in from reference TRBV5-1 and TRBJ2-1, reads KAGVTQTPRYLIKTRGQQVTLSCSPISGHRSVSWYQQTPGQGLQFLFEYFSETQRNKGNFPGRFSGRQFSNSRSEMNVSTLELGDSALYLCASNVAGSQNEQFFGPGTRLTVL.